Each of the 10 T cell receptor beta chains below was sequenced from the same sample in a study of patients and donors after allogeneic stem cell transplantation. TCRdb processed the RT-PCR reads anew with MiXCR; each CDR3 protein has one entry. In the table there are roughly 250,000 distinct CDR3 sequences, roughly 13% of which are singletons. The sample comprised blood, either unsorted or a sorted T cell fraction (not recorded which). Every receptor here comes from a human donor who was either an allogeneic HSCT recipient or a stem cell or donor lymphocyte infusion donor (not recorded which). It is not recorded whose cells these are; they may come from a transplant donor.

This clonotype was counted a few times. The V and J genes are TRBV6-5 and TRBJ1-3; D is unclear. The CDR3 is 17 amino acids. V lost 0 bases to trimming and J lost 0 bases, with 12 bases between them. CDR1 MNHEY and CDR2 SVGAGI come from the germline V gene. The CDR3 loop reads CASSYSVGSTSGNTIYF. The CDR3 DNA is TGTGCCAGCAGTTACTCAGTCGGATCCACCTCTGGAAACACCATATATTTT.

This clonotype was found many times. The rearrangement links TRBV5-1 to TRBJ2-1, with 13 bases aligning to TRBD2. The V segment lost 2 bases and the J segment 8 bases; nucleotides outside the gene matches: 4. Germline CDR1 SGHRS, CDR2 YFSETQ. This CDR3 has 15 residues. The CDR3 is CASSLLAGGGHEQFF. The DNA of the CDR3 is TGCGCCAGCAGCTTACTAGCGGGAGGGGGCCATGAGCAGTTCTTC.

Ten or more counts support this clonotype. The V call is TRBV7-2, the J call TRBJ2-3; 7 bases fit TRBD1. This CDR3 spans 16 amino acids. J was trimmed by 6 bases and V by 4 bases; bases with no gene match: 13. CDR1 SGHTA and CDR2 FQGNSA come from the germline V gene. The CDR3 coding sequence is TGTGCCAGCAGCTCACGGACAGGCCTCAGGACGGATACGCAGTATTTT. This encodes CASSSRTGLRTDTQYF.

This clonotype was picked up one time. The J gene is TRBJ2-7, the V gene TRBV11-1; 10 nucleotides line up with TRBD2. The CDR3 consists of 18 residues. The ends lost 1 base at V and 6 bases at J; junction bases unmatched: 15. Germline CDR1 reads SGHAT; CDR2 reads FQDESV (reference sequence). DNA for the CDR3: TGTGCCAGCAGCTTAGGAGGGTCTAGCGGGGGCCCCCCCCGCGAGCAGTACTTC. Translated, it gives CASSLGGSSGGPPREQYF. The whole variable domain, filled in from reference TRBV11-1 and TRBJ2-7, reads EAEVAQSPRYKITEKSQAVAFWCDPISGHATLYWYRQILGQGPELLVQFQDESVVDDSQLPKDRFSAERLKGVDSTLKIQPAELGDSAMYLCASSLGGSSGGPPREQYFGPGTRLTVT.

This clonotype was recorded many times. The CDR3 reads CASSRGVLAKTDTQYF. CDR3 sequence (DNA): TGTGCCAGCAGCCGGGGGGTCCTAGCGAAGACAGATACGCAGTATTTT. This chain connects TRBV5-6 to TRBJ2-3, with 7 bases fitting TRBD2. Germline CDR1 is SGHDT and CDR2 is YYEEEE. V gave up 4 bases and J gave up 3 bases; unmatched junction bases: 11. The CDR3 covers 16 residues.

This clonotype was observed a handful of times. The J gene is TRBJ2-7, the V gene TRBV29-1; the D call may be TRBD1 or TRBD2 (5 bases each). Germline CDR1 is SQVTM and CDR2 is ANQGSEA. CDR3 size: 13 residues. Trimming removed 6 bases at V and 6 bases at J, with 18 bases between. The CDR3 DNA follows: TGCAGCGTCCCCGGGGCAGGGTTGGGCGAGCAGTACTTC. This sequence encodes CSVPGAGLGEQYF.

The genes are TRBV29-1 and TRBJ1-2; D is perhaps TRBD1 (6 bases). V was trimmed by 3 bases and J by 7 bases, leaving 12 bases between them. This CDR3 contains 12 residues. The germline V gene has CDR1 SQVTM and CDR2 ANQGSEA. The CDR3: CSVDAGAGGYTF. DNA of the CDR3: TGCAGCGTTGATGCAGGGGCCGGTGGCTACACCTTC.

The table lists this clonotype with many counts. V usage is TRBV5-6 and J usage is TRBJ2-3, with 7 positions matching TRBD2. The V and J ends lost 5 bases and 0 bases, in that order; junction bases with no gene match: 3. CDR3 length: 14 residues. Germline values: CDR1 SGHDT, CDR2 YYEEEE. CDR3 nucleotides: TGTGCCAGCAGAAGACTAGCTAGCACAGATACGCAGTATTTT. Its protein is CASRRLASTDTQYF.

This clonotype was counted many times. The V gene is TRBV5-1, the J gene TRBJ2-2; D may correspond to TRBD1 or TRBD2 (5 bases each). V lost 5 bases and J lost 4, with 9 bases in between. The CDR3 totals 13 residues. The germline V gene has CDR1 SGHRS and CDR2 YFSETQ. CDR3 nucleotide sequence: TGCGCCAGCAGTGTTGGGACCACCGGGGAGCTGTTTTTT. Translating gives CASSVGTTGELFF.

The rearrangement links TRBV2 to TRBJ2-3, with 7 bases identical to TRBD2. This CDR3 is 16 amino acids long. CDR1 and CDR2 (germline): SNHLY, FYNNEI. The junction had 11 bases not matched to a gene; V was cut back by 8 bases and J by 0 bases. CDR3 residues: CASARGDGPSTDTQYF. As DNA, the CDR3 is TGTGCCAGCGCCCGGGGGGACGGACCTAGCACAGATACGCAGTATTTT.